The sequence of this T cell receptor beta chain was determined in a study of shared clonotypes between healthy human individuals. Study-wide context: Per-donor plates numbered three CD4 naive, three CD4 memory, two CD8 naive and one CD8 memory.

Here immunoSEQ multiplex PCR was the method, and the copy in TCRdb shows in-frame clones only, minus some. The data contain under 1,900,000 clones, approximately 98.5% of them seen just once; the ten biggest clones take up approximately 0.4%. To note about this clone: The DNA is omitted, as the CDR3 cannot be located on it reliably, and the CDR3 follows TCRdb's listing.

The sequence was collected from a man aged 25 to 45 in good health. Sequenced sample: naive CD4+ T cells sorted from blood. The subset here: CD45RA+ positively selected.

The CDR3 here is CASSFLAGDTEAFF. The rearrangement links TRBV27 to TRBJ1-1; TRBD1 is taken as the D call from the table, unchecked against the DNA. Germline V CDR1 and CDR2: MNHEY, SMNVEV (reference sequence). The CDR3 numbers 14 amino acids, ends counted.